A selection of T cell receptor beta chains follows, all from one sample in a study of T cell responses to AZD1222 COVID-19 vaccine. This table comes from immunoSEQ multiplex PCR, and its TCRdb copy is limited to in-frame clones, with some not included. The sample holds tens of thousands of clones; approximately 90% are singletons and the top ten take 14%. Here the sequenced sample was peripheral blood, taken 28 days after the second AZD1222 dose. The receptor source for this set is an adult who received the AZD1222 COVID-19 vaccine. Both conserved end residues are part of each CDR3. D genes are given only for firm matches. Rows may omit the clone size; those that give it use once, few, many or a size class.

CDR3 protein: CASSHGQMNTEAFF
CDR3 DNA: TGCGCCAGCAGTCATGGACAGATGAACACTGAAGCTTTCTTT
D gene: .
J gene: TRBJ1-1
clone size: .
V gene: TRBV5-1

CDR3 protein: CASSYRVDRAEQYF
CDR3 DNA: TGTGCCAGCAGTTACAGGGTCGACAGGGCCGAGCAGTACTTC
D gene: TRBD1
J gene: TRBJ2-7
clone size: .
V gene: TRBV6-2/TRBV6-3

CDR3 protein: CASSSPDRGGNTIYF
CDR3 DNA: TGTGCCAGCAGTTCGCCAGACAGGGGAGGAAACACCATATATTTT
D gene: TRBD1
J gene: TRBJ1-3
clone size: .
V gene: TRBV6-5

CDR3 protein: CASSSQLGTPNYNEQFF
CDR3 DNA: TGTGCCAGTAGTAGTCAGTTGGGGACCCCAAACTACAATGAGCAGTTCTTC
D gene: .
J gene: TRBJ2-1
clone size: .
V gene: TRBV19

CDR3 protein: CASSLGVRSAYEQYF
CDR3 DNA: TGTGCCAGCAGCTTGGGGGTTCGGAGCGCCTACGAGCAGTACTTC
D gene: .
J gene: TRBJ2-7
clone size: medium-sized
V gene: TRBV5-5

CDR3 protein: CASSPGAPGAKNIQYF
CDR3 DNA: TGCGCCAGCAGCCCGGGGGCCCCGGGGGCCAAAAACATTCAGTACTTC
D gene: .
J gene: TRBJ2-4
clone size: .
V gene: TRBV5-1

CDR3 protein: CASSPGNEQFF
CDR3 DNA: TGTGCCAGCTCACCAGGTAACGAGCAGTTCTTC
D gene: .
J gene: TRBJ2-1
clone size: .
V gene: TRBV18

CDR3 protein: CASKNSGGATDTQYF
CDR3 DNA: TGTGCCAGCAAGAATAGCGGGGGAGCCACAGATACGCAGTATTTT
D gene: TRBD2
J gene: TRBJ2-3
clone size: .
V gene: TRBV6-4

CDR3 protein: CASSLQGGSRETQYF
CDR3 DNA: TGTGCCAGCAGTTTACAGGGGGGATCGAGAGAGACCCAGTACTTC
D gene: TRBD1
J gene: TRBJ2-5
clone size: .
V gene: TRBV2

CDR3 protein: CASSSRDGGTYNEQFF
CDR3 DNA: TGTGCCAGCAGCTCTAGGGATGGGGGAACCTACAATGAGCAGTTCTTC
D gene: .
J gene: TRBJ2-1
clone size: .
V gene: TRBV7-9

CDR3 protein: CASSRGQGGGYTF
CDR3 DNA: TGTGCCAGCAGCCGAGGACAGGGTGGTGGCTACACCTTC
D gene: TRBD1
J gene: TRBJ1-2
clone size: few
V gene: TRBV7-2

CDR3 protein: CASSRQGGAGNTIYF
CDR3 DNA: TGTGCCAGCAGCCGCCAAGGGGGGGCTGGAAACACCATATATTTT
D gene: .
J gene: TRBJ1-3
clone size: .
V gene: TRBV7-2

CDR3 protein: CASSLGRSDGYTF
CDR3 DNA: TGTGCCAGCAGTTTAGGAAGGTCCGATGGCTACACCTTC
D gene: .
J gene: TRBJ1-2
clone size: .
V gene: TRBV12-3/TRBV12-4

CDR3 protein: CASSPASGGPRNEQFF
CDR3 DNA: TGTGCCAGCAGCCCCGCTAGCGGGGGGCCGCGTAATGAGCAGTTCTTC
D gene: TRBD2
J gene: TRBJ2-1
clone size: few
V gene: TRBV11-3

CDR3 protein: CAWSSRNNQPQHF
CDR3 DNA: TGTGCCTGGAGTAGCAGGAACAATCAGCCCCAGCATTTT
D gene: .
J gene: TRBJ1-5
clone size: once
V gene: TRBV30

CDR3 protein: CASSIVSSGANVLTF
CDR3 DNA: TGTGCCAGTAGTATTGTCTCCTCTGGGGCCAACGTCCTGACTTTC
D gene: .
J gene: TRBJ2-6
clone size: once
V gene: TRBV19

CDR3 protein: CASSLEESPLHF
CDR3 DNA: TGTGCCAGCAGCTTAGAGGAGTCACCCCTCCACTTT
D gene: .
J gene: TRBJ1-6
clone size: .
V gene: TRBV7-2

CDR3 protein: CASIGGGNQPQHF
CDR3 DNA: TGTGCCAGTATTGGGGGCGGAAATCAGCCCCAGCATTTT
D gene: .
J gene: TRBJ1-5
clone size: .
V gene: TRBV19

CDR3 protein: CASTPGGPASEAFF
CDR3 DNA: TGTGCCAGCACCCCTGGGGGCCCGGCGTCTGAAGCTTTCTTT
D gene: .
J gene: TRBJ1-1
clone size: .
V gene: TRBV6-5

CDR3 protein: CASGLVLGGGDYNSPLHF
CDR3 DNA: TGTGCTAGTGGTTTGGTACTCGGGGGAGGAGATTATAATTCACCCCTCCACTTT
D gene: .
J gene: TRBJ1-6
clone size: once
V gene: TRBV12-5

CDR3 protein: CSVEGQGTGYTF
CDR3 DNA: TGCAGCGTTGAGGGACAGGGGACCGGCTACACCTTC
D gene: TRBD1
J gene: TRBJ1-2
clone size: .
V gene: TRBV29-1

CDR3 protein: CASSPGASGNTIYF
CDR3 DNA: TGTGCCAGCTCACCAGGGGCCTCTGGAAACACCATATATTTT
D gene: .
J gene: TRBJ1-3
clone size: .
V gene: TRBV18

CDR3 protein: CASSEGPNQETQYF
CDR3 DNA: TGTGCCAGCAGTGAGGGTCCGAACCAAGAGACCCAGTACTTC
D gene: .
J gene: TRBJ2-5
clone size: once
V gene: TRBV2

CDR3 protein: CASSTRVSFYGYTF
CDR3 DNA: TGTGCCAGCAGCACTCGGGTCTCTTTCTATGGCTACACCTTC
D gene: .
J gene: TRBJ1-2
clone size: .
V gene: TRBV7-2

CDR3 protein: CASSVSPVWVEQFF
CDR3 DNA: TGTGCCAGCAGCGTAAGTCCGGTTTGGGTGGAGCAGTTCTTC
D gene: .
J gene: TRBJ2-1
clone size: .
V gene: TRBV9

CDR3 protein: CAISGVFTGTKNSPLHF
CDR3 DNA: TGTGCCATCAGTGGAGTTTTTACCGGGACGAAGAATTCACCCCTCCACTTT
D gene: .
J gene: TRBJ1-6
clone size: few
V gene: TRBV10-3

CDR3 protein: CASTATGGYSPLHF
CDR3 DNA: TGTGCCAGCACTGCAACCGGAGGATATTCACCCCTCCACTTT
D gene: .
J gene: TRBJ1-6
clone size: .
V gene: TRBV27

CDR3 protein: CASSLDNEQFF
CDR3 DNA: TGTGCCAGCAGTTTGGACAATGAGCAGTTCTTC
D gene: .
J gene: TRBJ2-1
clone size: .
V gene: TRBV27

CDR3 protein: CASHEPGQPYGYTF
CDR3 DNA: TGTGCCAGCCATGAACCGGGACAGCCCTATGGCTACACCTTC
D gene: TRBD1
J gene: TRBJ1-2
clone size: .
V gene: TRBV7-2

CDR3 protein: CASSFAGGTTEAFF
CDR3 DNA: TGTGCCAGCAGCTTCGCAGGGGGCACCACTGAAGCTTTCTTT
D gene: TRBD1
J gene: TRBJ1-1
clone size: .
V gene: TRBV11-1

CDR3 protein: CASSLKLEGTAYEQYF
CDR3 DNA: TGTGCCAGCAGTTTAAAATTAGAGGGGACAGCCTACGAGCAGTACTTC
D gene: TRBD1
J gene: TRBJ2-7
clone size: .
V gene: TRBV27

CDR3 protein: CASSYQRSQYF
CDR3 DNA: TGTGCCAGCAGTTATCAGCGGTCGCAGTATTTT
D gene: .
J gene: TRBJ2-3
clone size: .
V gene: TRBV6-9

CDR3 protein: CASSYSGRANTGELFF
CDR3 DNA: TGTGCCAGCAGTTACTCGGGGAGGGCGAACACCGGGGAGCTGTTTTTT
D gene: TRBD2
J gene: TRBJ2-2
clone size: .
V gene: TRBV6-5

CDR3 protein: CASSLKSSEAFF
CDR3 DNA: TGTGCCAGCAGTTTAAAATCATCCGAAGCTTTCTTT
D gene: .
J gene: TRBJ1-1
clone size: .
V gene: TRBV28

CDR3 protein: CASSMVGQGFNRRGYTF
CDR3 DNA: TGTGCCAGTAGTATGGTGGGACAGGGTTTTAATCGGCGTGGCTACACCTTC
D gene: TRBD1
J gene: TRBJ1-2
clone size: .
V gene: TRBV19

CDR3 protein: CASSNSQLSRGGYTF
CDR3 DNA: TGTGCCAGCAGTAACTCACAGCTCAGCCGCGGCGGCTACACCTTC
D gene: .
J gene: TRBJ1-2
clone size: .
V gene: TRBV28

CDR3 protein: CASSRTVNTEAFF
CDR3 DNA: TGTGCCAGCAGCCGGACAGTGAACACTGAAGCTTTCTTT
D gene: .
J gene: TRBJ1-1
clone size: .
V gene: TRBV7-8

CDR3 protein: CATSDHGQNYGYTF
CDR3 DNA: TGTGCCACCAGTGACCATGGACAGAACTATGGCTACACCTTC
D gene: .
J gene: TRBJ1-2
clone size: few
V gene: TRBV24-1

CDR3 protein: CASSVRGGVYNEQFF
CDR3 DNA: TGCGCCAGCAGCGTACGCGGGGGGGTCTACAATGAGCAGTTCTTC
D gene: TRBD2
J gene: TRBJ2-1
clone size: .
V gene: TRBV5-1

CDR3 protein: CASSQDTPTYEQYF
CDR3 DNA: TGCGCCAGCAGCCAAGATACGCCAACCTACGAGCAGTACTTC
D gene: .
J gene: TRBJ2-7
clone size: .
V gene: TRBV4-3

CDR3 protein: CASSPGGTLADTQYF
CDR3 DNA: TGTGCCAGCTCACCAGGGGGGACCCTGGCTGATACGCAGTATTTT
D gene: .
J gene: TRBJ2-3
clone size: .
V gene: TRBV18

CDR3 protein: CASSPGRGEQFF
CDR3 DNA: TGTGCCAGCAGCCCGGGACGGGGCGAGCAGTTCTTC
D gene: .
J gene: TRBJ2-1
clone size: .
V gene: TRBV9

CDR3 protein: CSVGIGNYGYTF
CDR3 DNA: TGCAGCGTTGGCATAGGGAACTATGGCTACACCTTC
D gene: .
J gene: TRBJ1-2
clone size: .
V gene: TRBV29-1

CDR3 protein: CASRRQERNTEAFF
CDR3 DNA: TGTGCCAGTCGACGACAGGAGCGGAACACTGAAGCTTTCTTT
D gene: .
J gene: TRBJ1-1
clone size: .
V gene: TRBV19

CDR3 protein: CASSLGGTNEKLFF
CDR3 DNA: TGCGCCAGCAGCTTGGGGGGCACCAATGAAAAACTGTTTTTT
D gene: .
J gene: TRBJ1-4
clone size: .
V gene: TRBV5-1

CDR3 protein: CASSGTSGRRDTQYF
CDR3 DNA: TGTGCCAGCAGTGGGACTAGCGGGCGGAGGGATACGCAGTATTTT
D gene: TRBD2
J gene: TRBJ2-3
clone size: .
V gene: TRBV2

CDR3 protein: CSVTRASSPYNEQFF
CDR3 DNA: TGCAGCGTTACTCGGGCCAGTAGTCCTTACAATGAGCAGTTCTTC
D gene: .
J gene: TRBJ2-1
clone size: .
V gene: TRBV29-1

CDR3 protein: CSVEQGTNEKLFF
CDR3 DNA: TGCAGCGTTGAGCAGGGGACTAATGAAAAACTGTTTTTT
D gene: .
J gene: TRBJ1-4
clone size: .
V gene: TRBV29-1

CDR3 protein: CASTETGRHQPQHF
CDR3 DNA: TGTGCCAGCACCGAGACCGGGAGACATCAGCCCCAGCATTTT
D gene: .
J gene: TRBJ1-5
clone size: .
V gene: TRBV2

CDR3 protein: CASSQSPGLATATDTQYF
CDR3 DNA: TGTGCCAGCAGCCAGAGTCCGGGACTAGCGACGGCCACAGATACGCAGTATTTT
D gene: TRBD2
J gene: TRBJ2-3
clone size: .
V gene: TRBV4-2